The 16 T cell receptor beta chains given below trace back to one sample, sequenced in a study of blood T cell repertoires in COVID-19. Only in-frame clones appear in the TCRdb table, and some are missing; sequencing was by immunoSEQ multiplex PCR. The sample carries approximately 210,000 clones, almost 90% recorded once. The sample consisted of PBMCs or T cells enriched from blood (not recorded which). The receptors were gathered from a woman in her forties or fifties with acute COVID-19.

The genes are TRBV7-2 and TRBJ2-3; no firm D call. CDR1 is SGHTA, CDR2 FQGNSA, per germline. Trimming took 4 bases from V and 8 from J, leaving 16 bases between them. The CDR3 consists of 14 residues. The CDR3 DNA reads TGTGCCAGCAGCTCGGAGTATCAAACGGGTACGCAGTATTTT. This gives the protein CASSSEYQTGTQYF. Using reference TRBV7-2 and TRBJ2-3 for the parts outside the CDR3, the full variable domain is GAGVSQSPSNKVTEKGKDVELRCDPISGHTALYWYRQSLGQGLEFLIYFQGNSAPDKSGLPSDRFSAERTGGSVSTLTIQRTQQEDSAVYLCASSSEYQTGTQYFGPGTRLTVL.

This clone was counted a few times. The chain combines TRBV2 with TRBJ1-2, with D possibly TRBD1 on 5 matching bases. Germline CDR1 and CDR2: SNHLY and FYNNEI. CDR3 length: 14 amino acids. The ends were cut back, 5 bases at V and 6 bases at J, with 16 bases in the middle. CDR3 region: CASSQTLRGNGYTF. The CDR3 nucleotides read TGTGCCAGCAGTCAGACGCTCCGGGGGAATGGCTACACCTTC.

The chain joins TRBV19 to TRBJ1-1; 9 bases map to TRBD1. Germline V gene sequence: CDR1 LNHDA, CDR2 SQIVND (reference sequence). With 6 bases clipped from V and 7 bases from J, the junction kept 3 bases outside the gene matches. The CDR3 runs 12 residues. CDR3 sequence: CASSWTGVEAFF. CDR3 DNA: TGTGCCAGTAGCTGGACAGGGGTTGAAGCTTTCTTT.

V and J are TRBV7-2 and TRBJ2-2; 15 bases match TRBD2. Germline CDR1 SGHTA, CDR2 FQGNSA. The V gene end was trimmed by 4 bases and the J gene end by 6 bases; junction bases not matched to a gene: 3. The CDR3 runs 16 residues. CDR3 residues: CASSWTSGRASGELFF. The CDR3 DNA reads TGTGCCAGCAGCTGGACTAGCGGGAGGGCATCCGGGGAGCTGTTTTTT.

The chain couples TRBV30 to TRBJ1-4, with D possibly being TRBD1 (6 bases). V lost 0 bases, J lost 8 bases, and 13 bases lay in between. The CDR3 length is 14 residues. In germline, CDR1 is GTSNPN, CDR2 SVGIG (reference sequence). The CDR3: CAWSVRGTGEKLFF. The CDR3 DNA reads TGTGCCTGGAGTGTCAGGGGAACTGGAGAAAAACTGTTTTTT.

The J gene is TRBJ1-2, the V gene TRBV6-5; maybe TRBD1 (6 bases). CDR1 and CDR2 (germline): MNHEY, SVGAGI. The CDR3 sequence is 14 residues long. Trimming removed 6 bases from V and 2 bases from J, with 13 bases in between. The CDR3 spells CASRVTGTNYGYTF. The CDR3 nucleotides read TGTGCCAGCAGGGTGACAGGCACCAACTATGGCTACACCTTC.

The CDR3: CAWSVYPQGTSGLGTDTQYF. CDR3 DNA: TGTGCCTGGAGTGTATACCCCCAAGGGACTAGCGGGTTGGGCACAGATACGCAGTATTTT. The gene calls are TRBV30 and TRBJ2-3; 12 bases are shared with TRBD2. V shed 0 bases and J 1 base; nucleotides not matched to a gene: 14. This CDR3 is built from 20 residues. Germline V gene lookup returns CDR1 GTSNPN and CDR2 SVGIG (reference sequence).

This chain connects TRBV28 to TRBJ2-3, with 10 bases lining up with TRBD2. This CDR3 is 14 amino acids long. The germline CDR1 and CDR2 sequences are MDHEN and SYDVKM. V lost 7 bases to trimming and J lost 6 bases; unmatched junction nucleotides: 7. The CDR3 here is CASTLAGEDDTQYF. CDR3 bases: TGTGCCAGCACCCTAGCGGGAGAAGACGATACGCAGTATTTT.

The chain is built from TRBV5-6 and TRBJ2-1, with TRBD2 matching 10 bases. The CDR3 loop spans 17 amino acids. CDR1 and CDR2 (germline): SGHDT, YYEEEE. The J segment lost 4 bases and the V segment lost 0 bases, leaving 7 bases of the junction unmatched. DNA of the CDR3: TGTGCCAGCAGCTTGGAGCGTCTAGCGGGAGCATACAATGAGCAGTTCTTC. As protein: CASSLERLAGAYNEQFF.

CDR3 coding DNA: TGTGCCAGCAGCCGCGAGGAGGGCAACTACGAGCAGTACTTC. It codes for CASSREEGNYEQYF. The chain is built from TRBV6-5 and TRBJ2-7; D may be TRBD2 (6 bases). The V end lost 6 bases, the J end lost 3 bases, and 15 bases lay between the germline ends. The CDR3 has 14 residues. Per the germline V gene, CDR1 is MNHEY and CDR2 is SVGAGI.

The V gene is TRBV7-3, the J gene TRBJ2-3, with D unresolved. The CDR3 runs 16 residues. The germline V and J ends were trimmed by 1 base and 2 bases, with 13 bases remaining between them. The germline V gene has CDR1 SGHTA and CDR2 FQGTGA. Here the CDR3 reads CASSLRGFGTTDTQYF. CDR3 nucleotides: TGTGCCAGCAGCTTAAGAGGATTCGGCACCACAGATACGCAGTATTTT.

The rearrangement joins TRBV7-8 to TRBJ2-1; 8 positions agree with TRBD1. The CDR3 totals 17 residues. With 3 bases clipped from V and 4 bases from J, the junction kept 11 bases outside the gene matches. The germline gives CDR1 SGHVS, CDR2 FQNEAQ. The CDR3 DNA follows: TGTGCCAGCAGCTTGGGTGGGGGACAGGAGCTTTACAATGAGCAGTTCTTC. Its translation: CASSLGGGQELYNEQFF.

The J gene is TRBJ2-7, the V gene TRBV27, with D possibly matching TRBD2 (7 bases). The CDR3 extends over 14 amino acids. V lost 5 bases to trimming and J lost 5 bases, with 16 bases between them. Germline CDR1 and CDR2: MNHEY and SMNVEV (reference sequence). CDR3 protein: CASSLRGAYNEQYF. As DNA, the CDR3 is TGTGCCAGCAGTCTACGGGGGGCGTATAACGAGCAGTACTTC.

The J gene is TRBJ1-2, the V gene TRBV12-3 or TRBV12-4; 7 bases map to TRBD1. Trimming cost V 6 bases and J 8 bases; bases outside gene matches: 9. This CDR3 has 13 amino acids. The CDR3 loop is CASSRDRARGYTF. In nucleotides, the CDR3 is TGTGCCAGCAGCCGAGACAGGGCTCGGGGCTACACCTTC.

CDR3 in DNA: TGCAGCGTTGTTAAGGGAGAAGAGACCCAGTACTTC. Residues: CSVVKGEETQYF. The chain recombines TRBV29-1 with TRBJ2-5, with a tentative D call TRBD2 (5 bases). V shed 4 bases and J shed 3 bases, with 9 bases lying between them. The CDR3 extends over 12 amino acids. Germline V gene data show CDR1 as SQVTM and CDR2 as ANQGSEA.

The rearrangement joins TRBV19 to TRBJ1-3; D unclear. Germline V gene lookup returns CDR1 LNHDA and CDR2 SQIVND (reference sequence). The CDR3 runs to 12 residues. The V gene lost 2 bases and the J gene lost 4 bases, with 3 bases spanning the gap. CDR3 sequence reads: CASSIRGNTIYF. CDR3 coding DNA: TGTGCCAGTAGTATACGGGGAAACACCATATATTTT.